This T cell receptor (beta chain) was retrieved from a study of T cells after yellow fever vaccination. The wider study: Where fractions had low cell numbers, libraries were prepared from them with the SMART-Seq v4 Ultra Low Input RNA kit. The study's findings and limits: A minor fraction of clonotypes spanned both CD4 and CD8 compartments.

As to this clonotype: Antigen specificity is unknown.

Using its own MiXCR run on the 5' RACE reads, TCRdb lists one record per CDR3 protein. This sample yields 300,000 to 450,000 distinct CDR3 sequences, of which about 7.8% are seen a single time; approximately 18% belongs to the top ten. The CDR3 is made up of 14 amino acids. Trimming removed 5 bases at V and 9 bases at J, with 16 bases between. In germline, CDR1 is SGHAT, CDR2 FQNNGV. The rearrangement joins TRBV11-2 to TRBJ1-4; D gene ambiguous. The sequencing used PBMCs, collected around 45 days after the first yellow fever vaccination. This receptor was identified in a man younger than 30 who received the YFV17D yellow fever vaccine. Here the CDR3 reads CASSPEPQLKKLFF. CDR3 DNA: TGTGCCAGCAGCCCAGAACCCCAATTGAAAAAACTGTTTTTT.